This record concerns one T cell receptor beta chain sequence. This sample is drawn from a study of blood T cell repertoires in COVID-19. The wider study: Samples representing acute and convalescent COVID-19 were sourced from the United States, Italy and Spain. Sample material is recorded as cDNA or gDNA derived from T cells, B-cell-depleted T cells, or PBMCs.

Original handling: Amplifying reference gene primers gave estimates of nucleated cell counts. Data came from immunoSEQ multiplex PCR; TCRdb stores just in-frame clones and leaves some out. V and J calls plus clone size are reproduced from that table; the DNA served to infer D and trimming. The sample includes about 220,000 clones, about 80% of them seen just once. This CDR3 is built from 18 residues. Germline values: CDR1 LGHNA, CDR2 YNFKEQ. V was pared by 4 bases and J by 0 bases, with 3 bases of the junction left unmatched. This receptor was obtained from a woman between 55 and 75 years old with acute or convalescent COVID-19. The material sequenced was peripheral blood. This sequence joins TRBV4-2 and TRBJ2-4, with 16 bases aligning to TRBD2. In nucleotides, the CDR3 is TGTGCCAGCAGCCTGGGACTAGCGGGGGGGCTAGCCAAAAACATTCAGTACTTC. This translates into CASSLGLAGGLAKNIQYF.